A selection of T cell receptor beta chains follows, all from one sample in a study of response to subunit inactivated influenza vaccine. TCRdb re-analysed the RT-PCR reads in MiXCR, keeping a single row per CDR3 protein. The table records roughly 570,000 distinct CDR3 sequences, 10% to 15% of them present only once. The input for sequencing was PBMCs from blood, taken roughly 45 days after vaccination. Receptors were obtained from a man aged 50 to 59 who received an inactivated influenza vaccine. Each CDR3 is given with its conserved first and last residue. D genes are given only for firm matches. For some rows the clone size is stated as once, few or many, or as a class when expanded; others skip it.

few	TRBJ2-5	TRBV20-1	TRBD1	CSAPMSGGAKETQYF	TGCAGTGCCCCCATGTCAGGGGGCGCGAAGGAGACCCAGTACTTC
-	TRBJ2-7	TRBV5-1	-	CASSFTGTNAYEQYF	TGCGCCAGCAGCTTCACCGGGACAAACGCCTACGAGCAGTACTTC
-	TRBJ2-3	TRBV27	TRBD2	CASSSGTSGGASLNTQYF	TGTGCCAGCAGTTCCGGGACTAGCGGGGGGGCCAGTTTAAATACGCAGTATTTT
few	TRBJ2-4	TRBV5-1	-	CASSLGALSKNIQYF	TGCGCCAGCAGCTTGGGCGCCTTATCCAAAAACATTCAGTACTTC
few	TRBJ2-7	TRBV29-1	-	CSVAGSISSYEQYF	TGCAGCGTTGCAGGGTCGATTAGCTCCTACGAGCAGTACTTC
-	TRBJ2-5	TRBV12-3/TRBV12-4	-	CASSLVGVKTHYF	TGTGCCAGCAGTTTAGTGGGTGTAAAGACCCATTACTTC
-	TRBJ1-2	TRBV7-2	-	CASSFGTERRGYTF	TGTGCCAGCAGCTTCGGGACGGAGCGCAGGGGCTACACCTTC
few	TRBJ1-5	TRBV20-1	-	CSARDMSHSNQPQHF	TGCAGTGCTAGAGATATGAGCCATAGCAATCAGCCCCAGCATTTT
-	TRBJ2-3	TRBV5-1	TRBD2	CASSSPSGTTVADTQYF	TGCGCCAGCAGCTCTCCTTCCGGGACTACCGTGGCAGATACGCAGTATTTT
-	TRBJ2-4	TRBV5-1	-	CASSLGVDLAKNIQYF	TGCGCCAGCAGCTTGGGGGTGGATCTAGCCAAAAACATTCAGTACTTC
many	TRBJ1-6	TRBV20-1	TRBD1	CSATGTGSYNSPLHF	TGCAGTGCAACCGGGACAGGGTCCTATAATTCACCCCTCCACTTT
-	TRBJ1-5	TRBV6-1	-	CASRSRTQGPNQPQHF	TGTGCCAGCAGATCCCGAACACAGGGCCCCAATCAGCCCCAGCATTTT
many	TRBJ2-1	TRBV5-1	TRBD1	CASSPGTGYNEQFF	TGTGCCAGCAGCCCGGGGACAGGCTACAATGAGCAGTTCTTC
-	TRBJ2-7	TRBV27	-	CASSLIPVGSYEQYF	TGTGCCAGCAGTTTAATCCCGGTGGGCTCCTACGAGCAGTACTTC
many	TRBJ2-3	TRBV4-2	-	CASSPDSLYRPPTDISTDTQYF	TGTGCCAGCAGCCCGGACAGCCTTTATCGCCCGCCGACTGATATTAGCACAGATACGCAGTATTTT